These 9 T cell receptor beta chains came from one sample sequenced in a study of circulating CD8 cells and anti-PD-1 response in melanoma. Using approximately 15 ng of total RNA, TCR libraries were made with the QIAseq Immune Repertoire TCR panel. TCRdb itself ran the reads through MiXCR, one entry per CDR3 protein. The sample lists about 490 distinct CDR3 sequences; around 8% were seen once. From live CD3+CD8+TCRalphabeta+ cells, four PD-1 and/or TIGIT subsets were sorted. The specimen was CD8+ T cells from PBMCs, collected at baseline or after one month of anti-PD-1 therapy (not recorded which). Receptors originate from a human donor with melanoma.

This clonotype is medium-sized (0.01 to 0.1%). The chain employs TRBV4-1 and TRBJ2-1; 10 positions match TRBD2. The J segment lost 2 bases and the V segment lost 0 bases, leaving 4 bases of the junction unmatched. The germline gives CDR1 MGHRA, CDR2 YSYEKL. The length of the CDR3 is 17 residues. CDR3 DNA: TGCGCCAGCAGCCAAGATCGAGCGGGGGGGCCCTACAATGAGCAGTTCTTC. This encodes CASSQDRAGGPYNEQFF.

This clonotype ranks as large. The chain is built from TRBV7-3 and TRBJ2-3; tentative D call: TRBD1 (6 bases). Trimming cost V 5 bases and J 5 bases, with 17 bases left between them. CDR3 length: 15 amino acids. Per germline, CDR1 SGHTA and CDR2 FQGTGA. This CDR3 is CASSLSVGALDTQYF. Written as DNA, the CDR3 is TGTGCCAGCAGCCTCTCAGTGGGGGCTTTAGATACGCAGTATTTT.

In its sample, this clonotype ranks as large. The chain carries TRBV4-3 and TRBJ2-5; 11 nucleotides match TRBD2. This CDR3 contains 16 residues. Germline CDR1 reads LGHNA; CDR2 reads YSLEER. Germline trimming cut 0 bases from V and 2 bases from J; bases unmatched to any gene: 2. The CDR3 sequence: CASSQELAGGQETQYF. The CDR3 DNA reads TGCGCCAGCAGCCAAGAGCTAGCGGGGGGTCAAGAGACCCAGTACTTC.

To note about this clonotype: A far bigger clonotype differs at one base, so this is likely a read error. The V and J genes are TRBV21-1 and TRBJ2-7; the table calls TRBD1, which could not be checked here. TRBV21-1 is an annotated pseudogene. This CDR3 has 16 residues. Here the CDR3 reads CASTCLGQRAREAQYF. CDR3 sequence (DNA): TGTGCCAGCACATGCCTTGGTCAGCGGGCGCGAGAGGCCCAGTACTTC.

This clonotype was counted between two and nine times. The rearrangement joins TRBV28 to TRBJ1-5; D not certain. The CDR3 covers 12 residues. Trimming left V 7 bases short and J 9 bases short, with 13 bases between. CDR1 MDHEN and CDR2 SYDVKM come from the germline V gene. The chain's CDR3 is CASTRPRGPQHF. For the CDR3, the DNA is TGTGCCAGCACCAGACCCCGGGGGCCCCAGCATTTT. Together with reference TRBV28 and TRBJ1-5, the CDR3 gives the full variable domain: DVKVTQSSRYLVKRTGEKVFLECVQDMDHENMFWYRQDPGLGLRLIYFSYDVKMKEKGDIPEGYSVSREKKERFSLILESASTNQTSMYLCASTRPRGPQHFGDGTRLSIL.

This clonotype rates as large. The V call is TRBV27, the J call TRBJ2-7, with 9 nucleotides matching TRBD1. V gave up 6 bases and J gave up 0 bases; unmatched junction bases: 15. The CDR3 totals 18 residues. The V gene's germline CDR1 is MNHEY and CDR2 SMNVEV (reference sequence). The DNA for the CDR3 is TGTGCCAGCAGCCTAAAAGGGGGGACAGGGCCTAGCTCCTACGAGCAGTACTTC. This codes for CASSLKGGTGPSSYEQYF.

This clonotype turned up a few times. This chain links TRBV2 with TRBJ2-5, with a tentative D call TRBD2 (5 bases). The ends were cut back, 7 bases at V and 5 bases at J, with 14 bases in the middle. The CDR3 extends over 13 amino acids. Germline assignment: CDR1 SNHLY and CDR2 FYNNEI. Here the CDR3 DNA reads TGTGCCAGCACTGAGCTGGCTAGCGAGACCCAGTACTTC. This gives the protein CASTELASETQYF.

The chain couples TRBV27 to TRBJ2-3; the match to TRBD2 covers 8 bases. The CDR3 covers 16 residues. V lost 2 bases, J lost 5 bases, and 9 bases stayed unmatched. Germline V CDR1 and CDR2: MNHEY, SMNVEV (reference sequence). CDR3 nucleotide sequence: TGTGCCAGCAGTTTACGGGGGGGCGCCAGTAAAGATACGCAGTATTTT. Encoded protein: CASSLRGGASKDTQYF.

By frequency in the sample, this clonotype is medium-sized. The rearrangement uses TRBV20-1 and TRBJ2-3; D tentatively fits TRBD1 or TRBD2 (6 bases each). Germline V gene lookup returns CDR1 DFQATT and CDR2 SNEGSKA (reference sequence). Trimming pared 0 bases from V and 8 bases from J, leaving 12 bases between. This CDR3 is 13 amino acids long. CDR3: CSARDLGGSTQYF. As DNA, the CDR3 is TGCAGTGCTAGAGATCTGGGGGGCAGTACGCAGTATTTT.